This TCR beta chain was captured in a study of vaccination and CD4 T cells after COVID-19 (dated by TCRdb to between 2021 and 2024). Regarding the study in general: Convalescent patients had a positive SARS-CoV-2 result on nasal swab PCR, and of these patients, under ten had mild disease and one had severe disease. In the convalescent cohort there were six males and four females, among whom were two Hispanic individuals, seven Caucasians, two Asians and one multiracial person. Two doses of either the Pfizer-BioNTech BNT162b2 vaccine (n=8) or the Moderna mRNA-1273 vaccine (n=2) were administered to participants. Post-COVID blood samples were collected from convalescent patients a median of around 96 days after diagnosis, with a range of about 30 to 161 days. Post-vaccine blood samples were obtained a median of about 77 days after the second vaccine dose, with a range of about 12 to 241 days. Three convalescent patients were sampled both early after vaccination (day 14) and late after vaccination (days 161 to 241). The cultures were stimulated with overlapping spike peptide pools from SARS-CoV-2 and from the common cold coronaviruses HCoV-NL63, HCoV-OC43 and HCoV-229E. As controls, cultures received a CEFX viral epitope pool (the positive control), an HIV-1 Nef peptide pool (the negative control), or no peptide at all. In ten to eleven COVID-19 convalescent patients and several infection-naive healthy vaccine recipients, the spike-specific CD4+ TCR repertoire before mRNA vaccination was compared with the repertoire after mRNA vaccination.

As to this clonotype: The target of this receptor is not known. Base qualities were left out, and no much larger clone turns up one base away.

Broad study findings and their caveats: Among the post-vaccine SARS-CoV-2-reactive clones in convalescent patients, a median approximately 90% showed up only after vaccination, which suggests vaccine-specific priming. The number of convalescent patients in the study was relatively small, and the study did not examine early timepoints following natural infection. The median count of SARS-CoV-2-reactive clonotypes went up from 20 to 25 after infection to 35 to 40 after vaccination, although the change was not significant. Of the vaccine-specific clones found in convalescent patients, nearly all (304 of 307) were mono-reactive for SARS-CoV-2 spike instead of being cross-reactive with common cold coronaviruses.

The library was generated by PCR. TCR sequencing of DNA from cultured CD4+ T cells used the Oncomine TCR Beta short-read assay at the Johns Hopkins FTIC core. Genomic DNA was extracted from the cultured CD4+ T cells with the QIAamp micro DNA kit. Oncomine TCR Beta libraries from cultured CD4+ T cells were pooled with unique dual indexes and sequenced on an Illumina iSeq 100. As for the original processing: Non-productive sequences were removed, and CDR3s that did not start with C, did not end with F or W, or were shorter than 7 amino acids were discarded. Antigen-specific clonotypes were identified using the MANAFEST web application through comparison of peptide-stimulated wells with reference and other culture wells. For a clone to be called positive, the clone needed an FDR below 0.05, an odds ratio above 5, and a productive frequency above 0.1% in at least two of three replicate wells. A clonotype counted as cross-reactive if it showed significant expansion both in the SARS-CoV-2 spike wells and in at least one common cold coronavirus spike condition. CDR3 homology was assessed with Levenshtein distances (stringdist) and unrooted phylogenetic trees (ape) in R version 3.6.1. In-frame beta chains were kept once TCRdb had trimmed the public reads at Q25 with fastp and called clones with MiXCR. CDR3 protein duplicates are merged, each entry listing the most common genes and DNA. What appears here as the V and J calls and clone size reflects TCRdb's work, not the paper's. The sample has around 20,000 distinct CDR3 sequences on record, approximately 38% of them singletons. The ten largest clones take up roughly 30% of the sample.

The germline V gene specifies SGHTA as CDR1 and FQGNSA as CDR2. V loses 4 bases at its end and J loses 2 bases; junction bases beyond the gene matches: 4. The CDR3 spans 16 residues, from the cysteine through the phenylalanine. The entry retains the CDR3 DNA only, 48 bases that are in frame from base 1. The sample's time point, from its label and the paper: late sampling 161 to 241 days after vaccination in three convalescent patients. The treatment or condition label for this specimen denotes: roughly ten-day PBMC culture with coronavirus spike peptide pools or control peptides (ViraFEST assay). The ViraFEST assay was used in the study, in which antigen-specific T cells were expanded with peptide pools and expanded clonotypes were subsequently identified by TCR sequencing. The positive SARS-CoV-2 PCR tests of the convalescent patients were dated from March to December 2020, before the Alpha, Beta and Delta variants emerged in the United States. Around 2 million PBMCs per well were cultured in IMDM with roughly 5% human AB serum and about 9.2 IU/ml IL-2, plus 10 ug/ml peptide pools. On days 3 and 7, half of the culture medium was replaced with fresh IL-2-containing medium. Once the cells had been in culture for about 10 days, the EasySep CD4+ T cell isolation kit was used to isolate CD4+ T cells by negative selection. Ficoll-Paque Plus gradient centrifugation was used to isolate PBMCs from whole blood, and the isolated PBMCs were then either used fresh or cryopreserved at -140C. Triplicate wells were generally used for each culture condition.

In this chain, TRBV7-2 is recombined with TRBJ2-3, with 12 bases matching TRBD2. Material: CD4+ T cells from blood, cultured in vitro, obtained about 7 months after SARS-CoV-2 vaccination. The TCR was taken from a human donor who had recovered from COVID-19. The CDR3 has the sequence CASSSLAGGHTDTQYF. The DNA reads as follows: TGTGCCAGCAGCTCCCTAGCGGGGGGGCACACAGATACGCAGTATTTT.